This entry is about one T cell receptor (beta chain). Its antigen is not known. This record belongs to a study of beta chain features in type 1 diabetes. Study-wide results and caveats: There was a moderate but significant shortening of TCRB CDR3s in all four CD4+ subsets of Type 1 diabetes patients.

This CDR3 spans 16 amino acids. Germline loops: CDR1 LNHNV, CDR2 YYDKDF (reference sequence). V lost 1 base and J lost 6; bases outside the gene matches: 10. The authors reverse transcribed all of the isolated RNA, so sequencing captured expressed TCRB transcripts. TCRdb keeps only in-frame clones here, not all; method: immunoSEQ multiplex PCR. The sample holds fewer than 350,000 clones, about 8.5% seen once. The sequence derives from a woman aged 18 to 35 in good health. J is TRBJ2-3 and V is TRBV15; 7 bases match TRBD1. The sequenced sample was central memory CD4+ T cells from blood. CDR3 nucleotide sequence: TGTGCCACCAGCAGAGGAGGGGACAGAGGACTGGATACGCAGTATTTT. Its translation: CATSRGGDRGLDTQYF.